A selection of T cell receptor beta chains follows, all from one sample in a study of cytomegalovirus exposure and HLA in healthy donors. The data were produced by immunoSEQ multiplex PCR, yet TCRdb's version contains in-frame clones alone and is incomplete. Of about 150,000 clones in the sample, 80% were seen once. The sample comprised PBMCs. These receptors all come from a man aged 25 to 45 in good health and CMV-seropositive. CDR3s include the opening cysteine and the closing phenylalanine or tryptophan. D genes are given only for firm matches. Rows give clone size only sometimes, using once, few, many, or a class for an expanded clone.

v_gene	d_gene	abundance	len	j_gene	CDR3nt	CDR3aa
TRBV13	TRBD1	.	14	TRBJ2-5	TGTGCCAGCAGCTCCGGACAGGAAGAAGAGACCCAGTACTTC	CASSSGQEEETQYF
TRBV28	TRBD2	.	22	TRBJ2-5	TGTGCCAGCAACGGGAGGCAGCAGCCCCCCCCGGATTGGACGGGGGGTGTAGAGACCCAGTACTTC	CASNGRQQPPPDWTGGVETQYF
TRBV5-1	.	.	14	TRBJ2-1	TGCGCCAGCAGCTTGGGGACAGCCTACAATGAGCAGTTCTTC	CASSLGTAYNEQFF
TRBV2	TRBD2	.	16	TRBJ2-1	TGTGCCAGCAGGGGGACTAGCGGGGGTTCCTACAATGAGCAGTTCTTC	CASRGTSGGSYNEQFF
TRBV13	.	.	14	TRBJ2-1	TGTGCCAGCACGCAGGCGAGCCCCTACAATGAGCAGTTCTTC	CASTQASPYNEQFF
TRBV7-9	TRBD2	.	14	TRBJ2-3	TGTGCCAGCAGCTTAGGAGGGACTAGCGATACGCAGTATTTT	CASSLGGTSDTQYF
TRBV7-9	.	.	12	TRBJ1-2	TGTTCCAGCAGCTTAGCCAGATATGGCTACACCTTC	CSSSLARYGYTF
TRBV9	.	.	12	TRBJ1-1	TGTGCCAGCAAAGGACAGAACACTGAAGCTTTCTTT	CASKGQNTEAFF
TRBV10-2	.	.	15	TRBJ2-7	TGCGCCAGCAGTGAGTCGGGCGGACAGCACTACGAGCAGTACTTC	CASSESGGQHYEQYF
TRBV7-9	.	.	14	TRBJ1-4	TGTGCCAGCAGCTTAGATAGGGGGAATGAAAAACTGTTTTTT	CASSLDRGNEKLFF
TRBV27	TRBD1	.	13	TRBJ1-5	TGTGCCAGCAGCTTCACAGGGGTACAGCCCCAGCATTTT	CASSFTGVQPQHF
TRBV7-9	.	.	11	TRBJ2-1	TGTGCCAGCAGCGGGGGGAATGAGCAGTTCTTC	CASSGGNEQFF
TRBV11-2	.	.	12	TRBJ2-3	TGTGCCAGCAGCACACGGGGGGATACGCAGTATTTT	CASSTRGDTQYF
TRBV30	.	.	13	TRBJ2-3	TGTGCCTGGAGTGTAGTTCGGACAGATACGCAGTATTTT	CAWSVVRTDTQYF
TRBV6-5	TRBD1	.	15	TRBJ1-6	TGTGCCAGCAGTTACTCGACAGGGTGGGATTCACCCCTCCACTTT	CASSYSTGWDSPLHF
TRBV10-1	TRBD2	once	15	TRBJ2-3	TGCGCCAGCAGTGATGCTAGCGGGAGGTCAGATACGCAGTATTTT	CASSDASGRSDTQYF
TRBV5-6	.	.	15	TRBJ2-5	TGTGCCAGCAGCTTGGCGGGGGACTCTCAAGAGACCCAGTACTTC	CASSLAGDSQETQYF
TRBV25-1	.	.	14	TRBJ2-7	TGTGCCAGCAGTCCCAACAGGGTAGGATACGAGCAGTACTTC	CASSPNRVGYEQYF
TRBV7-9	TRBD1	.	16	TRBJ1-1	TGTGCCAGCAGCCCAGGGCGGGACAGGGCGAACACTGAAGCTTTCTTT	CASSPGRDRANTEAFF
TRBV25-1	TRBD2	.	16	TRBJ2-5	TGTGCCAGCAGTGATACTAGCGGGGGGACCCAAGAGACCCAGTACTTC	CASSDTSGGTQETQYF
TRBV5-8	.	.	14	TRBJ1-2	TGTGCCAGCAGCTTGTGGACGGACTCTCGGGGCTACACCTTC	CASSLWTDSRGYTF
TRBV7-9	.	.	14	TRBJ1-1	TGTGCCAGCAGCTTACCAGGTCGGAACACTGAAGCTTTCTTT	CASSLPGRNTEAFF
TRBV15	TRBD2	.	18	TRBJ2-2	TGTGCCACCAGCAGCCCCGGCGCGGGGAGGGGGAACACCGGGGAGCTGTTTTTT	CATSSPGAGRGNTGELFF
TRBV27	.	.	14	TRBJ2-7	TGTGCCAGCAGTTGGGCAGGGGCATCCTACGAGCAGTACTTC	CASSWAGASYEQYF